The next 32 T cell receptor beta chains were all read from a single sample in a study of T cell repertoires in cytomegalovirus infection. For these receptors, no antigen is known. A single record per CDR3 protein comes from TCRdb applying MiXCR to the reads. The sample lists approximately 120,000 distinct CDR3 sequences; about 30% were seen once. This sample comprised CD8+ T cells from cultured PBMCs, obtained from culture after CMV antigen stimulation. The receptors come from a human donor in good health (CMV status not recorded). Some clones in this sample may be carry-over from other donors' samples.

The genes are TRBV2 and TRBJ2-1; 8 bases are shared with TRBD2. Germline V gene data show CDR1 as SNHLY and CDR2 as FYNNEI. This CDR3 region has 15 residues. V lost 3 bases and J lost 0; bases outside the gene matches: 1. DNA of the CDR3: TGTGCCAGCAGTGAGCTAGCGGGCTCCTACAATGAGCAGTTCTTC. This translates into CASSELAGSYNEQFF.

This clonotype came up a few times. The rearrangement links TRBV2 to TRBJ1-6, with TRBD1 matching 8 bases. Germline-derived CDR1 and CDR2 are SNHLY and FYNNEI. There are 16 residues in the CDR3. J lost 6 bases, V lost 2 bases, and 6 bases had no gene match. Written as DNA, the CDR3 is TGTGCCAGCAGTGAATTAGGACAGGGTGTTAATTCACCCCTCCACTTT. This codes for CASSELGQGVNSPLHF.

This clonotype was detected a few times. The DNA for the CDR3 is TGTGCCAGCAGTTTAGGAGGTAGTGAGACCTTC. This translates into CASSLGGSETF. The V gene is TRBV27, the J gene TRBJ1-2; no firm D call. Germline V lookup: CDR1 MNHEY, CDR2 SMNVEV (reference sequence). This CDR3 has 11 residues. Trimming took off 2 bases at V and 14 bases at J, with 12 bases between the two ends.

This clonotype was counted ten times or more. This chain links TRBV7-9 with TRBJ2-7; 8 nucleotides align to TRBD1. Losses at the gene ends were 5 bases for V and 3 bases for J; bases not matched to a gene: 9. Germline CDR1 reads SEHNR; CDR2 reads FQNEAQ (reference sequence). The CDR3 is 15 residues long. CDR3 region: CASSPHRQGSYEQYF. CDR3 DNA sequence: TGTGCCAGCAGCCCTCACCGACAGGGGAGCTACGAGCAGTACTTC.

The chain joins TRBV5-4 to TRBJ2-7, with 9 bases identical to TRBD1. The V gene end was trimmed by 4 bases and the J gene end by 6 bases; junction bases not matched to a gene: 11. The length of the CDR3 is 15 residues. Looked up from germline, CDR1 is SGHNT and CDR2 is YYREEE (reference sequence). The CDR3 loop is CASSGPGTGPSEQYF. The CDR3 DNA sequence: TGTGCCAGCAGCGGGCCCGGGACAGGGCCATCCGAGCAGTACTTC.

This clonotype has only a few counts. V is TRBV20-1 and J is TRBJ2-5; the match to TRBD2 covers 13 bases. The CDR3 totals 15 residues. The V gene's germline CDR1 is DFQATT and CDR2 SNEGSKA (reference sequence). Trimming cost V 5 bases and J 4 bases; bases outside gene matches: 7. As DNA, the CDR3 is TGCAGTGCTGGCCGACTAGCGGGGGGCAGAGAGACCCAGTACTTC. This codes for CSAGRLAGGRETQYF.

The table lists this clonotype with many counts. V and J are TRBV2 and TRBJ2-2; D call uncertain. The CDR3 extends over 13 amino acids. Per the germline V gene, CDR1 is SNHLY and CDR2 is FYNNEI. V was clipped by 4 bases and J by 1 base, with 4 bases between them. The CDR3 protein is CASSGQNTGELFF. The CDR3 nucleotides read TGTGCCAGCAGTGGCCAGAACACCGGGGAGCTGTTTTTT.

This clonotype was recorded a few times. J is TRBJ2-3 and V is TRBV27; D possibly corresponds to TRBD2 (5 bases). Trimming pared 5 bases from V and 6 bases from J, leaving 18 bases between. In germline, CDR1 is MNHEY, CDR2 SMNVEV (reference sequence). CDR3 length: 15 amino acids. The CDR3 loop reads CASSPYQLAQDTQYF. The CDR3 nucleotides are TGTGCCAGCAGTCCGTATCAGCTAGCACAGGATACGCAGTATTTT.

The chain is built from TRBV12-3 or TRBV12-4 and TRBJ2-7; the D gene is possibly TRBD1 (5 bases). V lost 4 bases to trimming and J lost 7 bases, with 14 bases between them. The CDR3 contains 13 residues. The CDR3 reads CASSWGSTGEQYF. In DNA form, the CDR3 reads TGTGCCAGCAGTTGGGGCAGCACTGGGGAGCAGTACTTC.

The chain combines TRBV28 with TRBJ2-7; D may be TRBD1 (6 bases). The V gene's germline CDR1 is MDHEN and CDR2 SYDVKM. Trimming left V 10 bases short and J 2 bases short, with 15 bases between. The CDR3 covers 13 residues. The CDR3 DNA is TGTGCCAACAACGCAGGGGTCCCCTACGAGCAGTACTTC. Translating it yields CANNAGVPYEQYF.

The CDR3 is CASSEAAGSEQYF. In DNA form, the CDR3 reads TGTGCCAGCAGTGAAGCAGCCGGTTCCGAGCAGTACTTC. The chain couples TRBV2 to TRBJ2-7; D is unresolved. There are 13 residues in the CDR3. In germline, CDR1 is SNHLY, CDR2 FYNNEI. V lost 0 bases and J lost 6, with 9 bases in between. Full variable domain (remainder filled in from reference TRBV2 and TRBJ2-7): EPEVTQTPSHQVTQMGQEVILRCVPISNHLYFYWYRQILGQKVEFLVSFYNNEISEKSEIFDDQFSVERPDGSNFTLKIRSTKLEDSAMYFCASSEAAGSEQYFGPGTRLTVT.

This clonotype was picked up a small number of times. This CDR3 is CSARSGWSYGYTF. In nucleotides, the CDR3 is TGCAGTGCTAGATCAGGGTGGAGCTATGGCTACACCTTC. This chain joins TRBV20-1 and TRBJ1-2; perhaps TRBD1 as D (5 bases). Germline values: CDR1 DFQATT, CDR2 SNEGSKA (reference sequence). V dropped 2 bases and J dropped 4 bases, with 11 bases sitting between them. The CDR3 contains 13 residues.

This clonotype was counted at least ten times. The V and J genes are TRBV9 and TRBJ1-2, with D possibly being TRBD1 (6 bases). This CDR3 comprises 13 residues. The germline V gene has CDR1 SGDLS and CDR2 YYNGEE. V was cut by 3 bases and J by 4 bases, with 10 bases left in between. The DNA for the CDR3 is TGTGCCAGCAGCGGACAGACAGGCTATGGCTACACCTTC. This gives the protein CASSGQTGYGYTF.

The chain combines TRBV5-6 with TRBJ1-2, with 7 bases that match TRBD1. The trim removed 4 bases at V and 4 bases at J, leaving 7 bases unmatched. CDR1 and CDR2 (germline): SGHDT, YYEEEE. This CDR3 comprises 14 residues. CDR3 sequence: CASSTDRPVYGYTF. CDR3 DNA: TGTGCCAGCAGCACGGACAGGCCGGTCTATGGCTACACCTTC.

This clonotype was found many times. This rearrangement joins TRBV7-2 to TRBJ1-2; maybe TRBD1 (6 bases). Germline V lookup: CDR1 SGHTA, CDR2 FQGNSA. The CDR3 is 14 residues long. Trimming took off 5 bases at V and 4 bases at J, with 14 bases between the two ends. Here the CDR3 DNA reads TGTGCCAGCAGCGAACTGGAACAGGGCTATGGCTACACCTTC. Protein sequence: CASSELEQGYGYTF.

The gene calls are TRBV7-2 and TRBJ2-2; D is perhaps TRBD1 (5 bases). The CDR3 has 16 amino acids. CDR1 is SGHTA and CDR2 is FQGNSA in the germline V gene. V was cut by 5 bases and J by 1 base, with 14 bases left in between. The CDR3 loop reads CASSKGGRVNTGELFF. DNA of the CDR3: TGTGCCAGCAGCAAAGGCGGCAGGGTGAACACCGGGGAGCTGTTTTTT.

This clonotype appeared a few times. This chain joins TRBV9 and TRBJ2-1; TRBD2 matches 7 bases. Trimming cost V 4 bases and J 5 bases; bases outside gene matches: 9. The CDR3 length is 15 residues. The V gene's germline CDR1 is SGDLS and CDR2 YYNGEE. The CDR3 region is CASSPTAGEDNEQFF. In DNA form, the CDR3 reads TGTGCCAGCAGCCCGACCGCGGGGGAGGACAATGAGCAGTTCTTC.

The gene calls are TRBV10-3 and TRBJ1-4, with D tentatively TRBD1 (6 bases). V was clipped by 11 bases and J by 2 bases, with 12 bases between them. Germline values: CDR1 ENHRY, CDR2 SYGVKD. CDR3 length equals 13 residues. CDR3 nucleotides: TGTGCCTCCACCGGGGGCACTAATGAAAAACTGTTTTTT. Residues: CASTGGTNEKLFF.

A few counts support this clonotype. The V gene is TRBV7-9, the J gene TRBJ2-7; 13 nucleotides line up with TRBD2. Germline V lookup: CDR1 SEHNR, CDR2 FQNEAQ (reference sequence). After removal of 5 bases from V and 0 bases from J, the junction contained 7 bases not matched to a gene. The CDR3 contains 17 residues. The CDR3, as DNA: TGTGCCAGCAGCAACCCGGGACTAGCGGGATCCTCCTACGAGCAGTACTTC. Its translation is CASSNPGLAGSSYEQYF.

This chain connects TRBV19 to TRBJ2-1; D gene uncertain. The germline V and J ends were trimmed by 0 bases and 3 bases, with 9 bases remaining between them. This CDR3 is 15 amino acids long. Germline V gene lookup returns CDR1 LNHDA and CDR2 SQIVND (reference sequence). The CDR3 spells CASSIEGGRYNEQFF. CDR3 DNA: TGTGCCAGTAGTATAGAAGGCGGCCGCTACAATGAGCAGTTCTTC.

The chain combines TRBV28 with TRBJ1-1; maybe TRBD1 (5 bases). Germline CDR1 MDHEN, CDR2 SYDVKM. The CDR3 runs to 11 residues. The ends were cut back, 10 bases at V and 4 bases at J, with 10 bases in the middle. Here the CDR3 reads CAISGSTEAFF. As DNA, the CDR3 is TGTGCCATCTCAGGGAGCACTGAAGCTTTCTTT.

This chain joins TRBV2 and TRBJ2-7, with 8 nucleotides matching TRBD1. After removal of 6 bases from V and 6 bases from J, the junction contained 4 bases not matched to a gene. Per the germline V gene, CDR1 is SNHLY and CDR2 is FYNNEI. CDR3 length: 12 residues. The CDR3 DNA reads TGTGCCAGCAGGACAGGGGTAGTCGAGCAGTACTTC. It encodes CASRTGVVEQYF.

The sample holds many counts of this clonotype. This rearrangement joins TRBV12-3 or TRBV12-4 to TRBJ1-1, with D hard to call. CDR3 size: 12 residues. V was shortened by 6 bases and J by 4 bases, with 9 bases between the two germline ends. The CDR3, as DNA: TGTGCCAGCAGCGAAGGGATCACTGAAGCTTTCTTT. This gives the protein CASSEGITEAFF.

CDR3 DNA: TGTGCCAGCAGCCCCGGACAGACTGAAGCTTTCTTT. It translates to CASSPGQTEAFF. The genes are TRBV2 and TRBJ1-1, with D possibly TRBD1 on 6 matching bases. The CDR3 consists of 12 residues. V was trimmed by 6 bases and J by 5 bases, leaving 10 bases between them. Germline V CDR1 and CDR2: SNHLY, FYNNEI.

Comment on this clonotype: Germline is not matched at one junction end, which may reflect a read error. The chain uses TRBV15 and TRBJ1-5; 8 bases line up with TRBD1. Germline V gene sequence: CDR1 LNHNV, CDR2 YYDKDF (reference sequence). The CDR3 is 15 amino acids. The CDR3 nucleotides are TGTGCCACCAGCGGAGACAGGGGACCCAATCAGCCCCAGCATTTT. Translated, it gives CATSGDRGPNQPQHF.

The gene calls are TRBV27 and TRBJ2-1; D gene uncertain. In germline, CDR1 is MNHEY, CDR2 SMNVEV (reference sequence). The CDR3 runs to 14 residues. The ends were cut back, 7 bases at V and 0 bases at J, with 10 bases in the middle. The CDR3 is CASTPTDSYNEQFF. The CDR3 bases are TGTGCCAGCACTCCGACGGACTCCTACAATGAGCAGTTCTTC.

The chain carries TRBV6-5 and TRBJ2-6; D gene uncertain. The germline V gene has CDR1 MNHEY and CDR2 SVGAGI. Between the trimmed V and J ends, which lost 10 bases and 2 bases, there was a span of 12 bases. The CDR3 is made up of 14 amino acids. CDR3 nucleotide sequence: TGTGCCACCAAGGTGGTGCCTGGGGCCAACGTCCTGACTTTC. Encoded protein: CATKVVPGANVLTF.

This clonotype has more than one count but fewer than ten. V and J are TRBV7-6 and TRBJ2-7, with TRBD1 as a possible D gene (5 bases). V dropped 6 bases and J dropped 3 bases, with 12 bases sitting between them. CDR3 size: 13 residues. Germline CDR1 reads SGHVS; CDR2 reads FNYEAQ. CDR3: CASSPQGNYEQYF. DNA for the CDR3: TGTGCCAGCAGTCCGCAGGGTAACTACGAGCAGTACTTC.

This clonotype was found a few times. The J gene is TRBJ1-1, the V gene TRBV19; D remains ambiguous. The V gene's germline CDR1 is LNHDA and CDR2 SQIVND (reference sequence). The ends were cut back, 4 bases at V and 0 bases at J, with 12 bases in the middle. There are 15 residues in the CDR3. The chain's CDR3 is CASSKAQGMNTEAFF. In DNA, the CDR3 is TGTGCCAGTAGTAAAGCCCAAGGCATGAACACTGAAGCTTTCTTT.

The chain combines TRBV6-2 or TRBV6-3 with TRBJ2-1; TRBD2 matches 10 bases. V dropped 0 bases and J dropped 4; count of bases not matched to a gene: 3. Germline-derived CDR1 and CDR2 are MNHEY and SVGEGT. The CDR3 length is 16 residues. CDR3 coding DNA: TGTGCCAGCAGTTACTCCCGGACTAGCGGTTACAATGAGCAGTTCTTC. Protein product: CASSYSRTSGYNEQFF.

This clonotype was recorded only once. The V gene is TRBV5-4, the J gene TRBJ1-2; perhaps TRBD1 as D (6 bases). V was pared by 4 bases and J by 5 bases, with 12 bases between. CDR1 is SGHNT, CDR2 YYREEE, per germline (reference sequence). The length of the CDR3 is 13 residues. CDR3 region: CASSPAGAYGYTF. The CDR3, as DNA: TGTGCCAGCAGCCCGGCAGGGGCGTATGGCTACACCTTC.

This clonotype was counted between two and nine times. This chain connects TRBV2 to TRBJ1-1; 7 bases match TRBD1. This CDR3 has 14 residues. Trimming took 3 bases from V and 5 from J; bases not matched to a gene: 6. Germline lookup yields CDR1 SNHLY and CDR2 FYNNEI. CDR3 in amino acids: CASSDGQARTEAFF. The CDR3 nucleotides read TGTGCCAGCAGTGACGGACAGGCCCGGACTGAAGCTTTCTTT.